Given below is one T cell receptor (beta chain) in context. Its binding antigen is unknown. Base qualities were left out, and no much larger clone turns up one base away. The sample comes from a study of shared clonotypes between healthy human individuals (TCRdb year 2020). For the wider study: The cohort included a few men and a couple of women between 18 and 49 years of age. Per donor, three plates each were used for CD4 naive and CD4 memory, two for CD8 naive, and one for CD8 memory. Blood TCR repertoires of several healthy adults were deeply sequenced to estimate repertoire size and the extent of clonotype sharing between individuals. To increase sequencing depth and limit assay-specific biases, different laboratories used diverse techniques to prepare libraries and sequence TCR repertoires. Between about 0.8 and 8.9 billion PBMCs per donor were obtained by leukapheresis.

TCR CDR3 regions were amplified from genomic DNA by multiplex PCR using the deep immunoSEQ assay. Extracted genomic DNA from each cell subset was spread evenly across all wells of several immunoSEQ 96-well plates, with each plate serving as a replicate. For sorted subsets, around 0.2 ug of genomic DNA, equivalent to 25,000 to 35,000 T cell genomes, went into each replicate PCR. Purified libraries were measured with a Qubit 3.0 fluorometer, size-checked on a Bioanalyzer 2100, and measured again with the KAPA Library Quantification kit. Every immunoSEQ 96-well plate was sequenced on a separate single-read 150-cycle Illumina NextSeq 550 flow cell. The published analysis was carried out like this. Because only junctional sequences without quality scores were contained in the immunoSEQ output, filtering matching that applied to full-length reads could not be performed. Sequences were annotated with PyIR, a Python wrapper for IgBLAST v1.9, and V/J genes and CDR3 were assigned using IMGT germline references. Reads were filtered out if the reads had weak V/J assignments (E-value above 1e-6), no CDR3, stop codons, out-of-frame junctions, or ambiguous translated residues. V3J clonotypes were defined as sequences sharing the same inferred V gene, J gene, and CDR3 amino acid sequence. To compute the percentage overlap between repertoires, the number of shared unique clonotypes was divided by the size of the smaller repertoire. Repertoire richness was assessed with RTK rarefaction, the Chao1 estimator, and Recon v2.1 estimates of unobserved clonotypes. For all TCRbeta clonotypes obtained by the gDNA method from a few donors, generation probabilities were computed with OLGA. Imported from immuneACCESS, the table was reduced by TCRdb to in-frame sequences with V and J called. These copies leave out some clones; in studies compared against another copy, an unresolved V gene accounts for under half, and the cause of the remainder is not known. V and J calls and clone size are given by that table; D and trimming were obtained from the DNA. This sample holds 1.5 million to 1.9 million clones; nearly 99% were observed only once. The ten largest make up less than 0.55% of the sample.

Donors were healthy HIV-negative adults with no recently reported acute infections or vaccinations. Every donor was a Caucasian adult residing in Nashville, Tennessee, USA. CD4+ T cells were enriched by magnetic negative selection, after which naive cells were positively selected on CD45RA and the negative fraction was taken as the memory subset. Blood was collected by leukapheresis, and PBMCs were isolated by Ficoll-Histopaque density gradient centrifugation and then cryopreserved in liquid nitrogen vapor phase. Purity and quantity of every magnetically sorted T cell population were checked by analytical flow cytometry. From each sorted fraction, genomic DNA was isolated and quantified by UV absorbance on a Nanodrop 2000c. Findings and caveats that apply to the study as a whole: Compared with non-shared clonotypes, clonotypes shared by all four sorted-subset donors had higher generation probabilities. Naive subsets generally had larger estimated clonotype richness than memory subsets did. Incomplete sequencing was indicated by rarefaction of sorted-subset datasets, despite the large sequencing depth. Pairwise subsampling indicated that sequencing depth was expected to affect the degree of clonotype sharing among donors. Sampling was limited to blood, and TCR repertoires in tissue likely differ from TCR repertoires in blood. Approximately 5% of naive CD4, 3.5% of naive CD8, approximately 2% of memory CD4, and less than 0.45% of memory CD8 clonotypes were shared across several donors. The genetic and exposure-history diversity represented was limited by the small number of donors.

Taken from the germline V gene, the CDR1 and CDR2 loops are SQVTM and ANQGSEA. The CDR3 holds 13 amino acids from the cysteine to the phenylalanine. Only the CDR3 portion is preserved as DNA: 39 bases, with reading frame beginning at the first base. V is cut by 7 bases and J by 4 bases, and the space between the germline ends is 14 bases. Source material: naive CD4+ T cells sorted from blood. In the paper's terms, the cell subset or site label means: CD45RA+ positively selected. This TCR derives from a man aged 25 to 40 in good health. The chain joins TRBV29-1 to TRBJ2-1; the D gene is perhaps TRBD2, from 6 matching bases. The nucleotides are TGCAGCGCTGACAGAAGCGGGTACAATGAGCAGTTCTTC. Translated, this gives CSADRSGYNEQFF.